This T cell receptor beta chain was documented in a study of blood T cell repertoires in COVID-19 (dated by TCRdb to about 2020). Broadly, across the study: The collaborator samples originated in the United States, Italy and Spain and spanned the acute and convalescent phases of COVID-19. The material from the prospective study consisted of cDNA or gDNA derived from T cells, B-cell-depleted T cells, or PBMCs. Deeply sampled blood TCRbeta repertoires from subjects exposed to, actively infected with, or recovered from COVID-19 were included in the dataset. The repertoires were released in a freely available public database meant as a resource for research on the immune response to SARS-CoV-2. Samples were obtained from the ongoing ImmuneRACE study (first 160 participants) and from roughly 1,300 subjects provided by 6 global collaborators. Sample metadata almost always included a de-identified subject ID, COVID-19 status, age in years and sex. HLA class I and class II types, where available, came from metadata supplied by the sample provider rather than from assay-based typing. What the research found in general, with its limitations: Clinical and demographic metadata were provided uncurated, with the amount varying by source and participant.

TCRbeta CDR3 regions were amplified from genomic DNA using the immunoSEQ Assay, a bias-controlled multiplex PCR. Processing in the source paper ran as follows. Within the assay, amplification of reference gene primers was used to estimate how many nucleated cells each sample contained. To quantify the absolute abundance of each unique TCRbeta CDR3 rearrangement, sequence reads were collapsed and filtered. Productive Simpson clonality was computed per sample as the square root of Simpson's diversity index over productive rearrangements. Imported from immuneACCESS, the table was reduced by TCRdb to in-frame sequences with V and J called. These copies leave out some clones; in studies compared against another copy, an unresolved V gene accounts for under half, and the cause of the remainder is not known. V and J calls and clone size are as listed in that table; D and trimming were resolved from the DNA. The sample has 75,000 to 100,000 clones on record, 75% to 85% of them singletons. The ten largest clonotypes hold about 24% of the sample.

CDR1 LNHNV and CDR2 YYDKDF were looked up in the germline V gene (reference sequence). The junction shows trimming of 0 bases on V and 6 bases on J, and the gene matches do not reach 23 bases of it. The CDR3, cysteine through phenylalanine, is 20 amino acids long. Solely the CDR3 DNA is kept, with 60 bases framed from the first base. Each collaborating institution followed its own protocols to collect whole blood in K2EDTA tubes. For TCRbeta analysis, collaborators shipped samples in one of three forms: frozen whole blood, isolated PBMCs, or DNA extracted from either of those sample types. As to this clone: Its antigen has not been determined. No qualities accompany the bases; no much larger clone lies one base away.

The sequence is built from TRBV15 and TRBJ2-7; TRBD1 lines up with 7 middle nucleotides. This clonotype was sampled from a man in his sixties or seventies with acute or convalescent COVID-19. The sample taken for sequencing was peripheral blood. The CDR3: CATSRDPPDFRQGGGGEQYF. The DNA sequence is as follows: TGTGCCACCAGCAGAGATCCTCCCGATTTTCGACAGGGTGGAGGAGGCGAGCAGTACTTC. Here the CDR3 is joined to the reference TRBV15 and TRBJ2-7 genes, and the full variable domain is: DAMVIQNPRYQVTQFGKPVTLSCSQTLNHNVMYWYQQKSSQAPKLLFHYYDKDFNNEADTPDNFQSRRPNTSFCFLDIRSPGLGDTAMYLCATSRDPPDFRQGGGGEQYFGPGTRLTVT.